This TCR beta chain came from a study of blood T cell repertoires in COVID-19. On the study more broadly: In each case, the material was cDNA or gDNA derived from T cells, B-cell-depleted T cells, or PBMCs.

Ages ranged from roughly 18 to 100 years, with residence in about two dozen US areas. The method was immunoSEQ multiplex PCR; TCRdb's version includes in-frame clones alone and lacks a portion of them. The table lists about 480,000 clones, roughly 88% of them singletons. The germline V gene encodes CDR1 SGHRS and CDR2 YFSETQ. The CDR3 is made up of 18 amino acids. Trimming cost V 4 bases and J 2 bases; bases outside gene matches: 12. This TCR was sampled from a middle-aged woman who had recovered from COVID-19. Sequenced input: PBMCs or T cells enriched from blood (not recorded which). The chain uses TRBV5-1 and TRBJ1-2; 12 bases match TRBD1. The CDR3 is CASSRLTGQGASNYGYTF. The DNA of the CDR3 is TGCGCCAGCAGCCGACTCACGGGACAGGGGGCATCGAACTATGGCTACACCTTC.